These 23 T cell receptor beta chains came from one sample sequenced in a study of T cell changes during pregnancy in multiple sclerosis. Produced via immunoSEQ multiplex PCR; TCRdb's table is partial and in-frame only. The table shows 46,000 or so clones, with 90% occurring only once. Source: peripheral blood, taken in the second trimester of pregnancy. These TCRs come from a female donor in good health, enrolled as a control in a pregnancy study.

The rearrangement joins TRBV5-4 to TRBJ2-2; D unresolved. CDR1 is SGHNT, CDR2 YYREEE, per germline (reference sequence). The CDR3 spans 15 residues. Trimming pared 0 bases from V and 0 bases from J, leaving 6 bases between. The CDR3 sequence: CASSLGAPNTGELFF. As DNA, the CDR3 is TGTGCCAGCAGCTTGGGGGCCCCGAACACCGGGGAGCTGTTTTTT.

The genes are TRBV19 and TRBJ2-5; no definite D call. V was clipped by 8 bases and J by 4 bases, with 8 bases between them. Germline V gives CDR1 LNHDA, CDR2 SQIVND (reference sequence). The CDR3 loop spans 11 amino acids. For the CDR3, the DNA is TGTGCCAGTCCCCCGGGAGAGACCCAGTACTTC. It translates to CASPPGETQYF.

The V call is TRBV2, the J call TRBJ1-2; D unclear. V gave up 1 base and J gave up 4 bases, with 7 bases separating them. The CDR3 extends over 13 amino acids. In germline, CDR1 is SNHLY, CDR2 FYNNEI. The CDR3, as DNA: TGTGCCAGCAGTGAAGGGCGGCTCTATGGCTACACCTTC. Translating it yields CASSEGRLYGYTF.

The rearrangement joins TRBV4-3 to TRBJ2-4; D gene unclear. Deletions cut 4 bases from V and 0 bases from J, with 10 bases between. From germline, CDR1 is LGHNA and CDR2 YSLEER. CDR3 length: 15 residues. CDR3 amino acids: CASSLEVLAKNIQYF. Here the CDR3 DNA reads TGCGCCAGCAGCCTTGAGGTACTAGCCAAAAACATTCAGTACTTC.

The CDR3 region has the DNA TGTGCCAGCAGCTTAGTTGGACAGGGAGGTTCCACCTTC. It specifies CASSLVGQGGSTF. The genes are TRBV7-2 and TRBJ1-2; the match to TRBD1 covers 8 bases. The CDR3 extends over 13 amino acids. CDR1 is SGHTA, CDR2 FQGNSA, per germline. With V trimmed by 1 base and J by 13 bases, 8 bases remained unmatched.

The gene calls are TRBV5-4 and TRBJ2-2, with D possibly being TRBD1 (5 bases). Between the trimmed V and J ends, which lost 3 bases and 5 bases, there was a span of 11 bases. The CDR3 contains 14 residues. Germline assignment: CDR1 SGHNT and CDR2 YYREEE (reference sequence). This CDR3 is CASSSPGRTGELFF. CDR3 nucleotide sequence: TGTGCCAGCAGCTCCCCAGGGCGGACCGGGGAGCTGTTTTTT. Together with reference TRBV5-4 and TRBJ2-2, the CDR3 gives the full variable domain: ETGVTQSPTHLIKTRGQQVTLRCSSQSGHNTVSWYQQALGQGPQFIFQYYREEENGRGNFPPRFSGLQFPNYSSELNVNALELDDSALYLCASSSPGRTGELFFGEGSRLTVL.

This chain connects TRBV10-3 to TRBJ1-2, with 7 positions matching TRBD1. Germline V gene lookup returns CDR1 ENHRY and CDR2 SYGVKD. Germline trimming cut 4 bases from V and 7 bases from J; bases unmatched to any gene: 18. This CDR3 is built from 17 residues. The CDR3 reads CAISAMPVGGEGAGYTF. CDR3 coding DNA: TGTGCCATCAGTGCTATGCCGGTTGGGGGAGAGGGGGCTGGCTACACCTTC.

This CDR3 is CASSPVGGTGEQYF. Here the CDR3 DNA reads TGTGCCAGCAGCCCAGTGGGAGGTACGGGCGAGCAGTACTTC. The chain employs TRBV6-1 and TRBJ2-7; possible D gene TRBD2, 6 bases. Trimming left V 6 bases short and J 6 bases short, with 18 bases between. Germline V CDR1 and CDR2: MNHNS, SASEGT. The CDR3 is 14 residues long.

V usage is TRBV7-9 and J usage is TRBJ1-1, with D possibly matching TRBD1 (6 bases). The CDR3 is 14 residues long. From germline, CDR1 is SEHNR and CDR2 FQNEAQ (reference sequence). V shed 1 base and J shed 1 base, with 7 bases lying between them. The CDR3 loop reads CASSLGTENTEAFF. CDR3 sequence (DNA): TGTGCCAGCAGCTTAGGGACAGAGAACACTGAAGCTTTCTTT.

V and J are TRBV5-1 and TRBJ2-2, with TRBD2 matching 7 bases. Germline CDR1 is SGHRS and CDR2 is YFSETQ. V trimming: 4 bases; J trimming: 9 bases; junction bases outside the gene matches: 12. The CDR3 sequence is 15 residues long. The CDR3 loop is CASSETPGGMRELFF. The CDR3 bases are TGCGCCAGCAGCGAAACTCCGGGGGGAATGAGGGAGCTGTTTTTT.

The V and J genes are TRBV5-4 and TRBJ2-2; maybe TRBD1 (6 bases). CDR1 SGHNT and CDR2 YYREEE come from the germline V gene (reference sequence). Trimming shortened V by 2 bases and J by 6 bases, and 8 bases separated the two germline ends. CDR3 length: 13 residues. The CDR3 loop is CASSFRGPGELFF. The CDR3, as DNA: TGTGCCAGCAGCTTCAGGGGCCCCGGGGAGCTGTTTTTT.

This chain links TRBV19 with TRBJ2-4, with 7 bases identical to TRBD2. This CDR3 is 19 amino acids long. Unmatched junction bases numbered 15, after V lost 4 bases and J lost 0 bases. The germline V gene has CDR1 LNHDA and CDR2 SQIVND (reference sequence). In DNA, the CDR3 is TGTGCCAGTAGTACCGACCCTTTCCCGGGAGGCTTAGCCAAAAACATTCAGTACTTC. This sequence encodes CASSTDPFPGGLAKNIQYF.

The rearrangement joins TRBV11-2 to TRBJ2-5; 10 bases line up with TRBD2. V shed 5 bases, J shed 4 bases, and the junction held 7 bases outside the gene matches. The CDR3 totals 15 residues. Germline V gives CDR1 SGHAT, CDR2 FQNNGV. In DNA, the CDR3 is TGTGCCAGCAGCCAAGCATTAGCGGGGGGAGAGACCCAGTACTTC. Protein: CASSQALAGGETQYF.

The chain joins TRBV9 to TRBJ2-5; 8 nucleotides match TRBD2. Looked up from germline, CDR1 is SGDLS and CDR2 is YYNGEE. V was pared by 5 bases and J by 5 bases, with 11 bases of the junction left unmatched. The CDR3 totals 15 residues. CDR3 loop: CASSRPRGGGETQYF. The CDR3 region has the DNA TGTGCCAGCAGTAGACCTCGGGGGGGCGGCGAGACCCAGTACTTC.

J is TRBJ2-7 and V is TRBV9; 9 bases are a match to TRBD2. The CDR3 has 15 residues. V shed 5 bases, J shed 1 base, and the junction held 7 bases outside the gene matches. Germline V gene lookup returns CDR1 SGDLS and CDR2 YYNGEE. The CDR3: CASSPSGAISYEQYF. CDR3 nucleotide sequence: TGTGCCAGCAGTCCTAGCGGGGCCATTTCCTACGAGCAGTACTTC.

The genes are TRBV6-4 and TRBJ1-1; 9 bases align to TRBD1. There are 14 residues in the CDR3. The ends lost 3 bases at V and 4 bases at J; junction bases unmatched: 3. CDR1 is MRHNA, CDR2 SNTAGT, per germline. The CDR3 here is CASSEATGGTEAFF. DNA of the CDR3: TGTGCCAGCAGTGAAGCGACAGGGGGCACTGAAGCTTTCTTT.

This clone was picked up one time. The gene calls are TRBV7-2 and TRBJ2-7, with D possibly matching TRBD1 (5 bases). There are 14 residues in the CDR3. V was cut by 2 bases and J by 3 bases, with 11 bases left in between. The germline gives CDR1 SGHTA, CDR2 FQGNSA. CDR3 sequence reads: CASSLQGGYYEQYF. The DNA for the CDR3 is TGTGCCAGCAGCTTACAGGGTGGCTACTACGAGCAGTACTTC.

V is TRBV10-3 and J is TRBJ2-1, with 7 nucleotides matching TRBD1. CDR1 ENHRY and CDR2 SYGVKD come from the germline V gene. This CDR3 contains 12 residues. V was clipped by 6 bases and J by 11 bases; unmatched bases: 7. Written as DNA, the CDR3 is TGTGCCATCAGGGCAAGACAGGGACAGCAGTTCTTC. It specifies CAIRARQGQQFF.

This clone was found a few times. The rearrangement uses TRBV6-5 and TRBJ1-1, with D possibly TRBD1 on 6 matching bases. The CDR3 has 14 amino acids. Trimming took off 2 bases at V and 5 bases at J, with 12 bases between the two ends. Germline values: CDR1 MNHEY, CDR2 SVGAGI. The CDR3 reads CASSYQGGGTEAFF. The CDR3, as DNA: TGTGCCAGCAGTTACCAGGGAGGGGGGACTGAAGCTTTCTTT.

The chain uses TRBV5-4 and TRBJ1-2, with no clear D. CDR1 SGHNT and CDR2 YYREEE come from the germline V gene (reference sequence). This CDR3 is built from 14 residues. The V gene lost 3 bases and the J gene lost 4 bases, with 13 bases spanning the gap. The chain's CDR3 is CASSSTYLSYGYTF. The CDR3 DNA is TGTGCCAGCAGCTCAACCTACTTATCCTATGGCTACACCTTC.

This chain's CDR3 is CASSLDGVGQPQHF. The DNA for the CDR3 is TGTGCCAGCAGCTTGGACGGGGTCGGTCAGCCCCAGCATTTT. The rearrangement links TRBV5-4 to TRBJ1-5, with unresolved D. This CDR3 contains 14 residues. CDR1 and CDR2 from the germline V gene are SGHNT and YYREEE (reference sequence). V shed 0 bases and J shed 6 bases, with 10 bases lying between them.

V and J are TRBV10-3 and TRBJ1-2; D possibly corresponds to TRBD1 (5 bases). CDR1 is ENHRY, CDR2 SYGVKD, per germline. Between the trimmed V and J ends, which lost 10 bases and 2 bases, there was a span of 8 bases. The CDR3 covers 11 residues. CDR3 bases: TGTGCCACGACAGACAACTATGGCTACACCTTC. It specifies CATTDNYGYTF.

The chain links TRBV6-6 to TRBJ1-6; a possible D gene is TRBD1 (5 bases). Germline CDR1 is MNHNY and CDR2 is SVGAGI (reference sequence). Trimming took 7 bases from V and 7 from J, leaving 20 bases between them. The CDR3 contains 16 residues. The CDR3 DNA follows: TGTGCCAGCACCGGGGGAAGGGGTACGGGAAATTCACCCCTCCACTTT. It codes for CASTGGRGTGNSPLHF.